The 28 T cell receptor beta chains in this list originate from one sample, sequenced in a study of beta chain features in type 1 diabetes. The sequenced template was cDNA made from the entire isolated RNA. The assay was immunoSEQ multiplex PCR, and TCRdb's table has in-frame clones only and misses some. This table has over 150,000 clones, over 7.5% appearing once. The sample comprised central memory CD4+ T cells from blood. The receptors originated from a man younger than 35 in good health.

This clone was observed many times. The chain couples TRBV23-1 to TRBJ2-5, with 11 positions matching TRBD1. TRBV23-1 is assigned to the ORF class and has an uncertain function. This CDR3 has 16 amino acids. V lost 2 bases, J lost 4 bases, and 6 bases stayed unmatched. The CDR3 region is CASSQGGTGGVETQYF. Here the CDR3 DNA reads TGCGCCAGCAGTCAAGGAGGGACAGGGGGGGTAGAGACCCAGTACTTC.

V and J are TRBV7-9 and TRBJ1-2; 7 bases align to TRBD1. V lost 4 bases to trimming and J lost 2 bases; unmatched junction nucleotides: 10. The CDR3 contains 16 residues. Germline loops: CDR1 SEHNR, CDR2 FQNEAQ (reference sequence). CDR3 in amino acids: CASSSNPGQANYGYTF. The CDR3, as DNA: TGTGCCAGCAGCTCAAACCCCGGACAGGCGAACTATGGCTACACCTTC.

The rearrangement links TRBV4-2 to TRBJ2-2; 11 nucleotides match TRBD1. Losses at the gene ends were 0 bases for V and 6 bases for J; bases not matched to a gene: 6. The CDR3 spans 17 residues. Germline lookup yields CDR1 LGHNA and CDR2 YNFKEQ. In DNA, the CDR3 is TGTGCCAGCAGCCAAGAACCTCCGGGACAGGGGGCCGGGGAGCTGTTTTTT. It is translated as CASSQEPPGQGAGELFF.

This clone was recorded a few times. The genes are TRBV7-8 and TRBJ1-2; 7 nucleotides agree with TRBD1. In germline, CDR1 is SGHVS, CDR2 FQNEAQ. This CDR3 has 16 residues. V shed 5 bases, J shed 9 bases, and the junction held 18 bases outside the gene matches. The CDR3 sequence is CASSPYPRGTVVSYTF. DNA for the CDR3: TGTGCCAGCAGCCCCTACCCAAGGGGGACAGTCGTAAGCTACACCTTC.

This clone has ten or more counts. The rearrangement joins TRBV28 to TRBJ2-1, with 9 bases aligning to TRBD2. Germline V CDR1 and CDR2: MDHEN, SYDVKM. V lost 8 bases and J lost 12; bases outside the gene matches: 5. The CDR3 runs to 11 residues. The CDR3 region has the DNA TGTGCCAGCGGGGGTAGCGGGAGGCAGTTCTTC. Its protein product is CASGGSGRQFF. Complete variable domain (other parts from reference TRBV28 and TRBJ2-1): DVKVTQSSRYLVKRTGEKVFLECVQDMDHENMFWYRQDPGLGLRLIYFSYDVKMKEKGDIPEGYSVSREKKERFSLILESASTNQTSMYLCASGGSGRQFFGPGTRLTVL.

This clone came up many times. V is TRBV30 and J is TRBJ2-7, with D hard to call. The V gene lost 3 bases and the J gene lost 2 bases, with 11 bases spanning the gap. Germline CDR1 and CDR2: GTSNPN and SVGIG (reference sequence). The CDR3 loop spans 13 amino acids. The CDR3, as DNA: TGTGCCTGGAGCCCAACTGCTACCTACGAGCAGTACTTC. This encodes CAWSPTATYEQYF.

CDR3 in DNA: TGTGCCAGCAGTCTCGGCGCCAACTTGAGGGGCTACACCTTC. It codes for CASSLGANLRGYTF. The chain carries TRBV27 and TRBJ1-2; D gene ambiguous. V lost 5 bases and J lost 8, with 18 bases in between. Germline CDR1 and CDR2: MNHEY and SMNVEV (reference sequence). This CDR3 has 14 amino acids.

The chain employs TRBV27 and TRBJ1-2, with 7 nucleotides matching TRBD1. Germline assignment: CDR1 MNHEY and CDR2 SMNVEV (reference sequence). This CDR3 spans 15 amino acids. V was pared by 4 bases and J by 3 bases, with 8 bases of the junction left unmatched. CDR3 residues: CASSSTSRGDYGYTF. CDR3 nucleotides: TGTGCCAGCAGTTCGACCTCCAGGGGGGACTATGGCTACACCTTC.

This clone has a handful of counts. The rearrangement joins TRBV9 to TRBJ2-1; TRBD2 agrees at 7 bases. This CDR3 is 15 amino acids long. Trimming at V came to 4 bases and at J to 3 bases, leaving 7 bases not matched to a gene. CDR1 is SGDLS, CDR2 YYNGEE, per germline. The CDR3 loop reads CASSPGTTNYNEQFF. The DNA of the CDR3 is TGTGCCAGCAGCCCCGGGACTACCAACTACAATGAGCAGTTCTTC.

This clone was counted between two and nine times. The chain links TRBV23-1 to TRBJ2-7; TRBD1 matches 9 bases. TRBV23-1 falls under the ORF class, with uncertain function. The CDR3 runs to 19 residues. Losses at the gene ends were 2 bases for V and 4 bases for J; bases not matched to a gene: 18. The CDR3 nucleotides are TGCGCCAGCAGTCAAAAAATGGGACAGGGCCCCCTTTCTGAATACGAGCAGTACTTC. It yields the protein CASSQKMGQGPLSEYEQYF.

The table lists this clone with a few counts. This rearrangement joins TRBV5-4 to TRBJ2-5; possible D gene TRBD1, 6 bases. V was shortened by 3 bases and J by 7 bases, with 13 bases between the two germline ends. From germline, CDR1 is SGHNT and CDR2 YYREEE (reference sequence). The CDR3 is 13 residues long. The CDR3, as DNA: TGTGCCAGCAGCTGGGACCCACAGGGGACCCAGTACTTC. It translates to CASSWDPQGTQYF.

The CDR3 nucleotides read TGTGCCAGCAGTCCCCGGGACAGGGATGAAAAACTGTTTTTT. Translated, it gives CASSPRDRDEKLFF. This rearrangement joins TRBV6-1 to TRBJ1-4; 9 nucleotides align to TRBD1. V dropped 5 bases and J dropped 6; count of bases not matched to a gene: 4. Germline assignment: CDR1 MNHNS and CDR2 SASEGT. This CDR3 spans 14 amino acids.

This clone was counted a few times. The chain uses TRBV28 and TRBJ1-3; D is possibly TRBD1 (6 bases). V shed 2 bases and J shed 2 bases, with 13 bases lying between them. The CDR3 contains 16 residues. Germline loops: CDR1 MDHEN, CDR2 SYDVKM. CDR3 amino acids: CASSLKAAGAGNTIYF. CDR3 nucleotide sequence: TGTGCCAGCAGTTTAAAAGCGGCAGGGGCTGGAAACACCATATATTTT.

In this sample, this clone turned up many times. V gene TRBV18 combines with J gene TRBJ2-3; TRBD2 might be the D (6 bases). Trimming removed 1 base at V and 4 bases at J, with 15 bases between. The CDR3 is 16 amino acids. CDR1 and CDR2 (germline): KGHSH, LQKENI. CDR3 nucleotides: TGTGCCAGCTCACCACGAGCAGGAGGGCAAGCAGATACGCAGTATTTT. Translation: CASSPRAGGQADTQYF. The complete variable domain, with remaining parts taken from reference TRBV18 and TRBJ2-3, reads NAGVMQNPRHLVRRRGQEARLRCSPMKGHSHVYWYRQLPEEGLKFMVYLQKENIIDESGMPKERFSAEFPKEGPSILRIQQVVRGDSAAYFCASSPRAGGQADTQYFGPGTRLTVL.

This clone has only a few counts. The chain is built from TRBV5-1 and TRBJ2-1; D is unresolved. V lost 0 bases and J 0 bases, leaving 4 bases between the germline ends. The CDR3 has 14 amino acids. Germline V gives CDR1 SGHRS, CDR2 YFSETQ. CDR3: CASSLDSSYNEQFF. DNA of the CDR3: TGCGCCAGCAGCTTGGACAGCTCCTACAATGAGCAGTTCTTC. Looking up the rest from reference TRBV5-1 and TRBJ2-1 gives the full variable domain: KAGVTQTPRYLIKTRGQQVTLSCSPISGHRSVSWYQQTPGQGLQFLFEYFSETQRNKGNFPGRFSGRQFSNSRSEMNVSTLELGDSALYLCASSLDSSYNEQFFGPGTRLTVL.

The chain joins TRBV30 to TRBJ2-1; 10 bases align to TRBD2. Trimming removed 5 bases from V and 8 bases from J; junction bases left unmatched: 12. The germline gives CDR1 GTSNPN, CDR2 SVGIG (reference sequence). The CDR3 is 15 residues long. CDR3 amino acids: CAWLIKLAGRDEQFF. The CDR3 DNA sequence: TGTGCCTGGCTAATAAAACTAGCGGGAAGGGATGAGCAGTTCTTC. The full variable domain, completed using reference TRBV30 and TRBJ2-1, is SQTIHQWPATLVQPVGSPLSLECTVEGTSNPNLYWYRQAAGRGLQLLFYSVGIGQISSEVPQNLSASRPQDRQFILSSKKLLLSDSGFYLCAWLIKLAGRDEQFFGPGTRLTVL.

This chain joins TRBV6-1 and TRBJ2-7; 7 bases match TRBD2. The germline V gene encodes CDR1 MNHNS and CDR2 SASEGT. Unmatched junction bases numbered 5, after V lost 7 bases and J lost 2 bases. This CDR3 has 13 amino acids. For the CDR3, the DNA is TGTGCCAGCAATAGCGGGCAAACCTACGAGCAGTACTTC. The encoded protein is CASNSGQTYEQYF.

This clone came up a few times. The chain combines TRBV4-1 with TRBJ1-6; perhaps TRBD1 as D (6 bases). Trimming stripped 1 base from V and 7 bases from J, with 11 bases between. Germline V gene lookup returns CDR1 MGHRA and CDR2 YSYEKL. The CDR3 is made up of 15 amino acids. CDR3 coding DNA: TGCGCCAGCAGCCAAGTGGGGGCGCGGAATTCACCCCTCCACTTT. It encodes CASSQVGARNSPLHF.

The chain uses TRBV30 and TRBJ1-2, with no clear D. There are 12 residues in the CDR3. The germline V gene encodes CDR1 GTSNPN and CDR2 SVGIG (reference sequence). Trimming removed 1 base at V and 4 bases at J, with 7 bases between. The DNA of the CDR3 is TGTGCCTGGAGTGGGGCCGGCTATGGCTACACCTTC. Amino acids: CAWSGAGYGYTF.

The rearrangement links TRBV19 to TRBJ1-1, with D tentatively TRBD1 (6 bases). The germline gives CDR1 LNHDA, CDR2 SQIVND (reference sequence). Trimming removed 6 bases at V and 5 bases at J, with 19 bases between. The CDR3 runs 15 residues. For the CDR3, the DNA is TGTGCCAGTAGGTCACAGGGTTGGGAAGAAACTGAAGCTTTCTTT. Translation gives CASRSQGWEETEAFF. Filled out from reference TRBV19 and TRBJ1-1, the complete variable domain reads DGGITQSPKYLFRKEGQNVTLSCEQNLNHDAMYWYRQDPGQGLRLIYYSQIVNDFQKGDIAEGYSVSREKKESFPLTVTSAQKNPTAFYLCASRSQGWEETEAFFGQGTRLTVV.

This clone was seen more than once but under ten times. V usage is TRBV19 and J usage is TRBJ1-5; D unclear. The CDR3 extends over 15 amino acids. V lost 3 bases, J lost 5 bases, and 14 bases lay in between. In germline, CDR1 is LNHDA, CDR2 SQIVND (reference sequence). CDR3 sequence (DNA): TGTGCCAGTAGTATCCTTGGGGAGAGGTATCAGCCCCAGCATTTT. Translated, it gives CASSILGERYQPQHF. The full variable domain, rest sourced from reference TRBV19 and TRBJ1-5, is DGGITQSPKYLFRKEGQNVTLSCEQNLNHDAMYWYRQDPGQGLRLIYYSQIVNDFQKGDIAEGYSVSREKKESFPLTVTSAQKNPTAFYLCASSILGERYQPQHFGDGTRLSIL.

This chain connects TRBV5-1 to TRBJ2-3, with TRBD2 identical over 9 bases. This CDR3 comprises 13 residues. Germline CDR1 reads SGHRS; CDR2 reads YFSETQ. Losses at the gene ends were 5 bases for V and 6 bases for J; bases not matched to a gene: 4. CDR3 sequence (DNA): TGCGCCAGCAGTGTGGCGGGAGGGGATACGCAGTATTTT. Translating gives CASSVAGGDTQYF.

This rearrangement joins TRBV7-2 to TRBJ1-1; 7 bases agree with TRBD1. Germline values: CDR1 SGHTA, CDR2 FQGNSA. V trimming: 5 bases; J trimming: 5 bases; junction bases outside the gene matches: 11. The CDR3 contains 15 residues. The CDR3 nucleotides read TGTGCCAGCAGCACCCCAACAGGGGCGAGGACTGAAGCTTTCTTT. This gives the protein CASSTPTGARTEAFF.

Only a few counts were recorded for this clone. The V call is TRBV5-6, the J call TRBJ2-5; 9 nucleotides line up with TRBD1. This CDR3 comprises 15 residues. Germline assignment: CDR1 SGHDT and CDR2 YYEEEE. The trim removed 4 bases at V and 4 bases at J, leaving 8 bases unmatched. CDR3 DNA sequence: TGTGCCAGCAGCCCAAAAACGGGACAGGGAGAGACCCAGTACTTC. Residues: CASSPKTGQGETQYF.

This clone was detected a few times. V usage is TRBV29-1 and J usage is TRBJ2-7, with D perhaps matching TRBD1 (6 bases). Deletions cut 5 bases from V and 2 bases from J, with 10 bases between. The V gene's germline CDR1 is SQVTM and CDR2 ANQGSEA. This CDR3 has 12 residues. The CDR3 loop reads CSVTTGPYEQYF. The DNA of the CDR3 is TGCAGCGTTACGACAGGTCCCTACGAGCAGTACTTC.

This clone came up many times. The genes are TRBV30 and TRBJ2-4; TRBD2 matches at 9 bases. Looked up from germline, CDR1 is GTSNPN and CDR2 is SVGIG (reference sequence). V gave up 2 bases and J gave up 0 bases; unmatched junction bases: 8. The CDR3 has 17 amino acids. DNA of the CDR3: TGTGCCTGGAGTACCCGCGGGGGGGCCGGAGCCAAAAACATTCAGTACTTC. Translating gives CAWSTRGGAGAKNIQYF.

The CDR3 protein is CASSHFRRTDKYEQYF. As DNA, the CDR3 is TGTGCCAGCAGCCATTTCAGACGGACAGATAAGTACGAGCAGTACTTC. The gene calls are TRBV11-2 and TRBJ2-7, with D perhaps TRBD1 (6 bases). The CDR3 sequence is 16 residues long. V lost 5 bases to trimming and J lost 4 bases, with 21 bases between them. Germline values: CDR1 SGHAT, CDR2 FQNNGV. The full variable domain, rest sourced from reference TRBV11-2 and TRBJ2-7, is EAGVAQSPRYKIIEKRQSVAFWCNPISGHATLYWYQQILGQGPKLLIQFQNNGVVDDSQLPKDRFSAERLKGVDSTLKIQPAKLEDSAVYLCASSHFRRTDKYEQYFGPGTRLTVT.

This clone has at least ten counts. V gene TRBV10-3 combines with J gene TRBJ2-3; D is perhaps TRBD1 or TRBD2 (6 bases each). Germline CDR1 ENHRY, CDR2 SYGVKD. With 10 bases removed from V and 4 bases from J, the gap between germline ends came to 15 bases. The CDR3 loop spans 13 amino acids. The CDR3 region has the DNA TGTGCCACCAGGGGCAGGGAGGCAGATACGCAGTATTTT. Translation gives CATRGREADTQYF.